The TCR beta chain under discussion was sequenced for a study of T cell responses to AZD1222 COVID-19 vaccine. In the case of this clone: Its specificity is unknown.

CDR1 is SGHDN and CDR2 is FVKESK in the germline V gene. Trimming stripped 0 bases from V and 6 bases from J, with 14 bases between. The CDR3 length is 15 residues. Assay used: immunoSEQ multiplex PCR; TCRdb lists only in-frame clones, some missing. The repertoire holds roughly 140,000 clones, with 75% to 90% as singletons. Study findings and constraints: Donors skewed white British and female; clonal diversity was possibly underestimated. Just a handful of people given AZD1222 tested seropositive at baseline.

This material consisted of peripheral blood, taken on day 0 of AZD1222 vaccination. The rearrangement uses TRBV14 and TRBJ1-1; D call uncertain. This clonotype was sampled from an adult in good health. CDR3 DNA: TGTGCCAGCAGCCAAGAGGAGGAGGTTGGGGCTGAAGCTTTCTTT. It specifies CASSQEEEVGAEAFF.